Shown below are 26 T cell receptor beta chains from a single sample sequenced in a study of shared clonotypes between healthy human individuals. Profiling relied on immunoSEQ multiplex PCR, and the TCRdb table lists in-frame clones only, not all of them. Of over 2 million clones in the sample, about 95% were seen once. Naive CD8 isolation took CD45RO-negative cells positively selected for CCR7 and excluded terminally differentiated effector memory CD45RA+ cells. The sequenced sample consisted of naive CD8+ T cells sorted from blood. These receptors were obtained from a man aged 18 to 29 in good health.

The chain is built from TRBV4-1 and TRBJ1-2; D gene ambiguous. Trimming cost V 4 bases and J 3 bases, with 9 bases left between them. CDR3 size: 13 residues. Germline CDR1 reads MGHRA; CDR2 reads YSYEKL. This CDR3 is CASSLAPDYGYTF. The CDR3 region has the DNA TGCGCCAGCAGCCTGGCACCTGACTATGGCTACACCTTC.

CDR3 in amino acids: CASRDSPYATNEKLFF. CDR3 sequence (DNA): TGTGCCAGCAGAGACAGTCCCTATGCAACTAATGAAAAACTGTTTTTT. The V gene is TRBV2, the J gene TRBJ1-4; a possible D gene is TRBD1 (5 bases). Germline V gene sequence: CDR1 SNHLY, CDR2 FYNNEI. Trimming left V 6 bases short and J 0 bases short, with 14 bases between. CDR3 length equals 16 residues.

CDR3 residues: CASSYKFTASYEQYF. DNA of the CDR3: TGCGCCAGCAGCTATAAATTTACAGCCTCCTACGAGCAGTACTTC. The genes are TRBV4-1 and TRBJ2-7; no firm D call. The length of the CDR3 is 15 residues. Germline V gene lookup returns CDR1 MGHRA and CDR2 YSYEKL. The germline V and J ends were trimmed by 5 bases and 0 bases, with 14 bases remaining between them.

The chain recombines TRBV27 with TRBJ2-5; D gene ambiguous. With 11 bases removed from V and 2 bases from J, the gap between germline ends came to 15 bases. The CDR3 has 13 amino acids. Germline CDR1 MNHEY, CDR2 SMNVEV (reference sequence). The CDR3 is CASSGSAQETQYF. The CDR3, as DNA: TGTGCCTCTTCCGGGTCAGCTCAAGAGACCCAGTACTTC.

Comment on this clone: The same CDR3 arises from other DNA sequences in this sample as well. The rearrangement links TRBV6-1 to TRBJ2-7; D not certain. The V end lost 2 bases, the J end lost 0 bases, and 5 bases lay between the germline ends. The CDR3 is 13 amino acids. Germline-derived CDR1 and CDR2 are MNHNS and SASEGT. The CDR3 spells CASSERTSYEQYF. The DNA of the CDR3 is TGTGCCAGCAGTGAACGGACCTCCTACGAGCAGTACTTC.

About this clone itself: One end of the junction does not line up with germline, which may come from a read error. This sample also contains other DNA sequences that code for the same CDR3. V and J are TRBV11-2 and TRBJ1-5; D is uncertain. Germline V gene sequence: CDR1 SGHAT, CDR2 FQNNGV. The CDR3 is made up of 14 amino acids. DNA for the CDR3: TGTGCCAGCAGCCCCGACACTAGCAATCAGCCCCAGCACTTT. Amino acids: CASSPDTSNQPQHF. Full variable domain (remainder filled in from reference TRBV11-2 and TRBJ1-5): EAGVAQSPRYKIIEKRQSVAFWCNPISGHATLYWYQQILGQGPKLLIQFQNNGVVDDSQLPKDRFSAERLKGVDSTLKIQPAKLEDSAVYLCASSPDTSNQPQHFGDGTRLSIL.

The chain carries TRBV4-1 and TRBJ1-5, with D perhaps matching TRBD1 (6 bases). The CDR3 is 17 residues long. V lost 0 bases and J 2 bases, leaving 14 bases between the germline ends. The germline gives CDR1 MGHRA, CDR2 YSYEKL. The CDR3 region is CASSQDQGPGGNQPQHF. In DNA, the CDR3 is TGCGCCAGCAGCCAAGACCAGGGGCCTGGGGGCAATCAGCCCCAGCATTTT.

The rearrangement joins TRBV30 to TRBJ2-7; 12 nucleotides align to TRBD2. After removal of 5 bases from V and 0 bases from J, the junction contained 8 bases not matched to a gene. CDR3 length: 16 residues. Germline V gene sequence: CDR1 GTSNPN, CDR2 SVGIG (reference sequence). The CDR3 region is CAWSPGLAGFSYEQYF. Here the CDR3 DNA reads TGTGCCTGGTCCCCCGGACTAGCGGGGTTCTCCTACGAGCAGTACTTC.

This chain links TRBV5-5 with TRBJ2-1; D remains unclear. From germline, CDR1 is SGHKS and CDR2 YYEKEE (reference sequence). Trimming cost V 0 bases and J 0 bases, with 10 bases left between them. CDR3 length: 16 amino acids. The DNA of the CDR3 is TGTGCCAGCAGCTTGGATCCGAGCGCCTCCTACAATGAGCAGTTCTTC. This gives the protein CASSLDPSASYNEQFF.

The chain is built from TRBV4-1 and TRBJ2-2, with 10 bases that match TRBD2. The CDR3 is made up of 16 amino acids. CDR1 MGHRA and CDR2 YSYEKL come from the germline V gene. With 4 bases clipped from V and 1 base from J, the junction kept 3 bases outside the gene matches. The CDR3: CASSPLAGGNTGELFF. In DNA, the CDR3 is TGCGCCAGCAGCCCATTAGCGGGGGGGAACACCGGGGAGCTGTTTTTT.

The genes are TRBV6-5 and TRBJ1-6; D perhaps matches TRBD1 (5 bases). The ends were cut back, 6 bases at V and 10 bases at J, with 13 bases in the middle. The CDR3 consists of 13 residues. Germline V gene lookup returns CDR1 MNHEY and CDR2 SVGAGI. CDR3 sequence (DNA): TGTGCCAGCAGATACCGAGAGGGGTCACCCCTCCACTTT. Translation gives CASRYREGSPLHF.

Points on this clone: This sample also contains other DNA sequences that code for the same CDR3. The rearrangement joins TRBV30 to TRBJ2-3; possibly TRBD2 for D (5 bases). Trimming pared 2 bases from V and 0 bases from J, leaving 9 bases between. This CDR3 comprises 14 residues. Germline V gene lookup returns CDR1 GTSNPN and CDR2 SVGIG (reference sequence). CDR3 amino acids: CAWSPGSSTDTQYF. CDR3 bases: TGTGCCTGGAGTCCGGGATCTAGCACAGATACGCAGTATTTT.

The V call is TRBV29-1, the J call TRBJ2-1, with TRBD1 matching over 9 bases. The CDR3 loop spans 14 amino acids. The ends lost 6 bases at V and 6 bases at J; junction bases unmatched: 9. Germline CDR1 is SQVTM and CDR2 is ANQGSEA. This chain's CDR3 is CSVTGGALSNEQFF. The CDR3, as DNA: TGCAGCGTAACAGGGGGCGCATTGAGCAATGAGCAGTTCTTC.

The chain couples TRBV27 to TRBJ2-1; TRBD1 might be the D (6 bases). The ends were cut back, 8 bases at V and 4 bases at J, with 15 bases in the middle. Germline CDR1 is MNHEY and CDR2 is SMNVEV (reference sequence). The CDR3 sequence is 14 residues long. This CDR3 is CASQSGQRYNEQFF. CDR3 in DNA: TGTGCCAGCCAATCGGGACAAAGGTACAATGAGCAGTTCTTC.

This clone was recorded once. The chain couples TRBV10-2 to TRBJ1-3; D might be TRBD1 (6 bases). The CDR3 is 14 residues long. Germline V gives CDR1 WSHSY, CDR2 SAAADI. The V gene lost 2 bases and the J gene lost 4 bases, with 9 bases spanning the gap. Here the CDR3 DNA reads TGCGCCAGCAGTGAGGGGGGGCGGGGAAACACCATATATTTT. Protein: CASSEGGRGNTIYF.

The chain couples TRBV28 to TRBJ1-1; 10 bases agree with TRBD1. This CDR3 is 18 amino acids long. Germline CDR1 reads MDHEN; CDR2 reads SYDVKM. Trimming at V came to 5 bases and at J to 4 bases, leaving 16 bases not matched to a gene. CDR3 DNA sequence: TGTGCCAGCAGTCCCATAACAGGGACAGGGGAACTTGCCACTGAAGCTTTCTTT. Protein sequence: CASSPITGTGELATEAFF.

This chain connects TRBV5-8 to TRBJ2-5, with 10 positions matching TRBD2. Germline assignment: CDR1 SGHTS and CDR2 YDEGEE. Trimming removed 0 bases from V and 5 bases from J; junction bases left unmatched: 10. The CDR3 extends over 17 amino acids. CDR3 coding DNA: TGTGCCAGCAGCTTGGGCGGAGCGGGAGGGATCAAGGAGACCCAGTACTTC. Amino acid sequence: CASSLGGAGGIKETQYF.

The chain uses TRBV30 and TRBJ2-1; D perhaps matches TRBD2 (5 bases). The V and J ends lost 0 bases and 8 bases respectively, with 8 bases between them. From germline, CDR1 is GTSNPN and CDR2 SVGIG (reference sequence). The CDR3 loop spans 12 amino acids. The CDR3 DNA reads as TGTGCCTGGAGTGTACTAGTGGATGAGCAGTTCTTC. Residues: CAWSVLVDEQFF.

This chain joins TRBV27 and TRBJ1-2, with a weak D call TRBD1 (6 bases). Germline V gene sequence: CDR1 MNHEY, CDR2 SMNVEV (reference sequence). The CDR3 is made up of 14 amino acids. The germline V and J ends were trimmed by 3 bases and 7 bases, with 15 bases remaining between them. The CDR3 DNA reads TGTGCCAGCAGTTTCGTGGGGGCGCCTAGTGGCTACACCTTC. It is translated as CASSFVGAPSGYTF.

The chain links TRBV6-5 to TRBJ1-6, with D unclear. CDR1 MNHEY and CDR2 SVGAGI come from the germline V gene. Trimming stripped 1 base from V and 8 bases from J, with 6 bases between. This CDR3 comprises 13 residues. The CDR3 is CASSYYGDSPLHF. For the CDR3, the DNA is TGTGCCAGCAGTTACTACGGAGATTCACCCCTCCACTTT.

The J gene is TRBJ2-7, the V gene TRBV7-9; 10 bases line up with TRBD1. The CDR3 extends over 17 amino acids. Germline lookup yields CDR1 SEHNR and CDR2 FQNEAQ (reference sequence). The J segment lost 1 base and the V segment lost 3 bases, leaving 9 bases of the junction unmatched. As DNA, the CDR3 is TGTGCCAGCAGCTTCCCTTTCGGACAGGGGGAATCCTACGAGCAGTACTTC. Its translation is CASSFPFGQGESYEQYF.

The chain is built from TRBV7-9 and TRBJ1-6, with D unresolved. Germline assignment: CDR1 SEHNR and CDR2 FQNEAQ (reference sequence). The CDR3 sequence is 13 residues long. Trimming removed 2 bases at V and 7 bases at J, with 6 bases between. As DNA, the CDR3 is TGTGCCAGCAGCTTAAGTCCAAATTCACCCCTCCACTTT. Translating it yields CASSLSPNSPLHF.

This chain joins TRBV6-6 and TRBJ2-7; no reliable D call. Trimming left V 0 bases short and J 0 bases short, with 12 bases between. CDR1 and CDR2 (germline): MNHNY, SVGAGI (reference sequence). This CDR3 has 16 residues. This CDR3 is CASSYSTVWSSYEQYF. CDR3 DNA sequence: TGTGCCAGCAGTTACTCCACAGTCTGGAGCTCCTACGAGCAGTACTTC.

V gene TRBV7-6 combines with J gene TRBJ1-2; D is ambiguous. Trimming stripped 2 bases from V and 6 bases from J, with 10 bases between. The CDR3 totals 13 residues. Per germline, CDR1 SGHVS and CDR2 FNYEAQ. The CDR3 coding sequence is TGTGCCAGCAGCTTAAACGGGGTGGATGGCTACACCTTC. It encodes CASSLNGVDGYTF.

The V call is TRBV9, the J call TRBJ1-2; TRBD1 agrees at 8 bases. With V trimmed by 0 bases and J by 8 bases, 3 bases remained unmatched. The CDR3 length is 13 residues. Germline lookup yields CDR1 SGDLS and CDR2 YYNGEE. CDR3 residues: CASSVGTGQGYTF. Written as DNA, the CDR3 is TGTGCCAGCAGCGTAGGGACAGGGCAAGGCTACACCTTC.

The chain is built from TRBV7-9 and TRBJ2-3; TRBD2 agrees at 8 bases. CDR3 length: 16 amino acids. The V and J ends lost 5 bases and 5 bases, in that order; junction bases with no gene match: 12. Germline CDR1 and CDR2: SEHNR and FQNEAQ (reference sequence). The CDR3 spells CASSLYTAGVEDTQYF. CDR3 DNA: TGTGCCAGCAGCCTTTACACAGCGGGAGTCGAAGATACGCAGTATTTT.